The T cell receptor beta chain under discussion was sequenced for a study of T cell responses to AZD1222 COVID-19 vaccine. This CDR3 has 16 residues. The germline V gene has CDR1 LGHDT and CDR2 YNNKEL (reference sequence). With 1 base removed from V and 0 bases from J, the gap between germline ends came to 13 bases. Only in-frame clones appear in the TCRdb table, and some are missing; sequencing was by immunoSEQ multiplex PCR. The top ten hold just under 3% of the sample, which has roughly 120,000 clones, more than 85% seen once. Broader study findings: Possibly, clonal diversity was underestimated; donors were largely white British and included more females. Targeting of unmutated variant regions was reportedly seen in nearly half of spike-specific TCRs.

For this clone: Its target is unknown.

This clonotype originated in an adult in good health. This specimen consisted of peripheral blood, obtained on day 0 of AZD1222 vaccination. The chain has TRBV3-1 (or the pseudogene TRBV3-2) and TRBJ2-7; D call uncertain. This CDR3 reads CASSQAKGLSSYEQYF. In DNA, the CDR3 is TGTGCCAGCAGCCAAGCCAAGGGCCTCAGCTCCTACGAGCAGTACTTC.